The clone carrying this TCR beta chain was seen more than once but under ten times. Antigen: not known. It was genomic DNA that served as the template for profiling TCR beta VDJ and CDR3. TCRdb processed the reads anew with MiXCR; each CDR3 protein has one entry. The data show 200,000 to 300,000 distinct CDR3 sequences, with 45% to 50% seen just once and over 7.5% held by the top ten. The data were taken from a study of CD8+CD57+ T cells in acquired aplastic anemia. Study in general: An average of 3.2 ug of DNA was obtained from sorted CD4+ and CD8+ cells. Study-wide results and caveats: Overlapping CD8+ CDR3 repertoires of patients and controls contained some 27 shared sequences.

The CDR3 is 15 residues long. J lost 5 bases, V lost 3 bases, and 8 bases had no gene match. Germline assignment: CDR1 LNHNV and CDR2 YYDKDF (reference sequence). Sequencing was done on patients that had shown CD8+CD57+ cell expansion by flow cytometry. Patients, without exception, had severe acquired aplastic anemia. Material: sorted CD4+, CD8+, or CD8+CD57+ T cells (not recorded which) from PBMCs. This rearrangement joins TRBV15 to TRBJ2-7, with 9 bases aligning to TRBD2. The sequence came from a human donor with aplastic anemia. In nucleotides, the CDR3 is TGTGCCACCAGCAGTTACGCGGGGGGGGCCGACGAGCAGTACTTC. Translating it yields CATSSYAGGADEQYF.